These 18 T cell receptor beta chains were all obtained from the same sample, sequenced in a study of PD-L1 blockade in urothelial cancer. Time point described: peripheral blood 6 weeks after treatment start. TCRdb's copy holds only in-frame clones and misses some; the assay was immunoSEQ multiplex PCR. The profile covers tens of thousands of clones, with around 93% appearing a single time and approximately 0.89% taken by the ten largest. The sample in question was PBMCs, obtained around atezolizumab (anti-PD-L1) treatment. These TCRs come from an elderly woman with urothelial cancer.

This sequence joins TRBV29-1 and TRBJ2-1; TRBD1 aligns across 12 bases. The CDR3 spans 13 residues. V lost 7 bases to trimming and J lost 7 bases; unmatched junction nucleotides: 5. Germline V gene lookup returns CDR1 SQVTM and CDR2 ANQGSEA. As DNA, the CDR3 is TGCAGCGGTGGGACAGGGGGCTTTAATGAGCAGTTCTTC. Its protein product is CSGGTGGFNEQFF.

V gene TRBV14 combines with J gene TRBJ2-1; TRBD1 might be the D (5 bases). The CDR3 sequence is 14 residues long. Germline V gives CDR1 SGHDN, CDR2 FVKESK. The V end was cut by 1 base, the J end by 7 bases, with 11 bases between. The CDR3 spells CASSQVNRLNEQFF. The DNA of the CDR3 is TGTGCCAGCAGCCAAGTGAACAGGCTAAATGAGCAGTTCTTC.

The rearrangement joins TRBV28 to TRBJ1-2; D not certain. Per germline, CDR1 MDHEN and CDR2 SYDVKM. CDR3 length: 15 amino acids. Trimming removed 5 bases from V and 5 bases from J, with 18 bases in between. The CDR3 loop reads CASSPLVTEEYGYTF. The CDR3, as DNA: TGTGCCAGCAGTCCTCTTGTCACTGAGGAGTATGGCTACACCTTC.

This sequence joins TRBV19 and TRBJ2-1, with 8 bases identical to TRBD1. V dropped 3 bases and J dropped 2; count of bases not matched to a gene: 6. The germline V gene has CDR1 LNHDA and CDR2 SQIVND (reference sequence). This CDR3 has 16 amino acids. CDR3 loop: CASSMEGTGPYNEQFF. In nucleotides, the CDR3 is TGTGCCAGTAGTATGGAAGGGACAGGCCCCTACAATGAGCAGTTCTTC.

CDR3 amino acids: CASSSYTSDEQFF. In DNA, the CDR3 is TGTGCCAGCAGTTCCTACACTAGTGATGAGCAGTTCTTC. The chain is built from TRBV27 and TRBJ2-1, with D perhaps matching TRBD2 (5 bases). The CDR3 is 13 amino acids. Germline CDR1 reads MNHEY; CDR2 reads SMNVEV (reference sequence). Deletions cut 4 bases from V and 8 bases from J, with 12 bases between.

This sequence joins TRBV5-8 and TRBJ1-1; 8 positions match TRBD1. The V gene's germline CDR1 is SGHTS and CDR2 YDEGEE. Trimming cost V 4 bases and J 3 bases; bases outside gene matches: 8. The length of the CDR3 is 15 residues. The CDR3 protein is CASSPRGRGDTEAFF. The CDR3 DNA is TGTGCCAGCAGCCCCAGGGGGCGCGGGGACACTGAAGCTTTCTTT. Full variable domain (missing parts from reference TRBV5-8 and TRBJ1-1): EAGVTQSPTHLIKTRGQQATLRCSPISGHTSVYWYQQALGLGLQFLLWYDEGEERNRGNFPPRFSGRQFPNYSSELNVNALELEDSALYLCASSPRGRGDTEAFFGQGTRLTVV.

This rearrangement joins TRBV19 to TRBJ1-5; D is unclear. There are 14 residues in the CDR3. Trimming removed 6 bases from V and 7 bases from J, with 16 bases in between. In germline, CDR1 is LNHDA, CDR2 SQIVND (reference sequence). The CDR3: CASRTTGGYQPQHF. The CDR3 region has the DNA TGTGCCAGTAGAACCACGGGAGGGTACCAGCCCCAGCATTTT.

This rearrangement joins TRBV5-1 to TRBJ2-5; weak D call: TRBD1 (5 bases). CDR1 SGHRS and CDR2 YFSETQ come from the germline V gene. The CDR3 loop spans 13 amino acids. V lost 4 bases and J 2 bases, leaving 9 bases between the germline ends. The CDR3 DNA follows: TGCGCCAGCAGCGGGGCAGGGCAAGAGACCCAGTACTTC. It is translated as CASSGAGQETQYF.

The rearrangement uses TRBV29-1 and TRBJ2-7; D might be TRBD1 (6 bases). The CDR3 has 14 amino acids. Germline V gene data show CDR1 as SQVTM and CDR2 as ANQGSEA. Trimming left V 0 bases short and J 1 base short, with 10 bases between. The CDR3 DNA sequence: TGCAGCGTTGAAGATTCCGGACAGTCCTACGAGCAGTACTTC. Translation gives CSVEDSGQSYEQYF.

This chain links TRBV5-1 with TRBJ1-3; D gene ambiguous. V was clipped by 0 bases and J by 3 bases, with 13 bases between them. This CDR3 contains 16 residues. The germline V gene encodes CDR1 SGHRS and CDR2 YFSETQ. CDR3 nucleotide sequence: TGCGCCAGCAGCTTGGGGGTCAGCGTCTTTGGAAACACCATATATTTT. Translation: CASSLGVSVFGNTIYF.

V usage is TRBV12-5 and J usage is TRBJ2-1, with D possibly TRBD2 on 6 matching bases. Germline assignment: CDR1 LGHNT and CDR2 FRNRAP. V lost 8 bases and J 4 bases, leaving 15 bases between the germline ends. There are 14 residues in the CDR3. The CDR3 region is CASQGGAVYNEQFF. DNA for the CDR3: TGTGCTAGTCAGGGCGGGGCCGTTTACAATGAGCAGTTCTTC.

The rearrangement uses TRBV11-2 and TRBJ1-1; 8 bases agree with TRBD1. This CDR3 has 15 residues. Germline V gene data show CDR1 as SGHAT and CDR2 as FQNNGV. J was trimmed by 0 bases and V by 5 bases; bases with no gene match: 5. Here the CDR3 DNA reads TGTGCCAGCAGCCCTCGACAGGGGATGAACACTGAAGCTTTCTTT. The encoded protein is CASSPRQGMNTEAFF.

V usage is TRBV2 and J usage is TRBJ1-3; D is unclear. V lost 3 bases and J lost 2, with 11 bases in between. In germline, CDR1 is SNHLY, CDR2 FYNNEI. The CDR3 covers 15 residues. The CDR3 sequence: CASSESSGTGNTIYF. CDR3 nucleotides: TGTGCCAGCAGTGAGTCCTCCGGTACTGGAAACACCATATATTTT.

J is TRBJ2-1 and V is TRBV2, with a weak D call TRBD2 (5 bases). The CDR3 loop spans 14 amino acids. Trimming removed 0 bases at V and 14 bases at J, with 17 bases between. Germline CDR1 reads SNHLY; CDR2 reads FYNNEI. The CDR3 nucleotides are TGTGCCAGCAGTGAAGCGTCGACTATCGGTCGGGAGTTCTTC. Amino acids: CASSEASTIGREFF.

This clone was counted a single time. The rearrangement uses TRBV27 and TRBJ2-7, with a possible D match to TRBD1 (5 bases). CDR1 and CDR2 from the germline V gene are MNHEY and SMNVEV (reference sequence). V lost 5 bases, J lost 4 bases, and 9 bases lay in between. The CDR3 covers 12 residues. This CDR3 reads CASSPKGYEQYF. The CDR3 DNA sequence: TGTGCCAGCAGTCCCAAGGGGTACGAGCAGTACTTC.

The chain is built from TRBV6-4 and TRBJ2-1; a possible D gene is TRBD2 (5 bases). Germline V CDR1 and CDR2: MRHNA, SNTAGT. This CDR3 comprises 13 residues. V lost 5 bases and J 2 bases, leaving 7 bases between the germline ends. CDR3 nucleotide sequence: TGTGCCAGCAGTCCGACTACCTACAATGAGCAGTTCTTC. Its protein product is CASSPTTYNEQFF.

This clone came up a few times. The genes are TRBV19 and TRBJ2-1, with TRBD2 matching over 10 bases. Trimming at V came to 7 bases and at J to 0 bases, leaving 15 bases not matched to a gene. CDR1 and CDR2 from the germline V gene are LNHDA and SQIVND (reference sequence). The CDR3 extends over 19 amino acids. CDR3 in amino acids: CASNPGGTSDLRSYNEQFF. The CDR3 region has the DNA TGTGCCAGTAATCCTGGGGGGACTAGCGACCTCCGCTCCTACAATGAGCAGTTCTTC.

The chain is built from TRBV30 and TRBJ1-4; D may be TRBD1 (6 bases). Germline V gene data show CDR1 as GTSNPN and CDR2 as SVGIG (reference sequence). The CDR3 contains 13 residues. V was trimmed by 2 bases and J by 9 bases, leaving 13 bases between them. The CDR3 DNA reads TGTGCCTGGAGTAGTTCCGGGGGGCAAAAACTGTTTTTT. Translating it yields CAWSSSGGQKLFF.